The clone carrying this T cell receptor (beta chain) has at least ten counts. The target antigen is unknown. The sample originates from a study of Graves' ophthalmopathy and Graves' hyperthyroidism. Study results and limitations: Most expanded clonotypes in thyroid above 0.001 frequency also showed up in blood.

Isolation of PBMCs was performed using around 9.5 ml of fresh peripheral blood. The study amplified TCR beta CDR3 regions using RNA transcripts. Second-round multiplex PCR followed a first-round RT-PCR using HTBI primers. TCRdb re-called the multiplex PCR reads with MiXCR, one entry per CDR3 protein. Altogether a few hundred thousand distinct CDR3 sequences are present, 20% to 25% being singletons, with the ten largest covering roughly 39%. The sample was peripheral blood. This TCR was recovered from a woman in her fifties or sixties with Graves' ophthalmopathy.

CDR3 sequence (DNA): TGCGCCAGCAGCCAAGCGTACAGGGTGATGGAGACCCAGTACTTC. The encoded protein is CASSQAYRVMETQYF. The chain links TRBV4-1 to TRBJ2-5; D is perhaps TRBD1 (6 bases). The CDR3 covers 15 residues. Germline assignment: CDR1 MGHRA and CDR2 YSYEKL. With 1 base removed from V and 5 bases from J, the gap between germline ends came to 14 bases.